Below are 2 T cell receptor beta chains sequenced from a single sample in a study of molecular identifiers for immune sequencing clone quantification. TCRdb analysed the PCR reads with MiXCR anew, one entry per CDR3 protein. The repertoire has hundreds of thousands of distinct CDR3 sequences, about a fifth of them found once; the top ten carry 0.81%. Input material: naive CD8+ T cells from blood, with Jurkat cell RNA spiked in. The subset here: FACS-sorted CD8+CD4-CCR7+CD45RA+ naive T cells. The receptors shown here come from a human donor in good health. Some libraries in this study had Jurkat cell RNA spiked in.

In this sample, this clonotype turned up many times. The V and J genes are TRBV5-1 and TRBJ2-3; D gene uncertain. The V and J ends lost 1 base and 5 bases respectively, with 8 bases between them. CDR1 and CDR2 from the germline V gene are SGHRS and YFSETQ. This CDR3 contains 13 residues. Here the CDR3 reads CASSLSYVDTQYF. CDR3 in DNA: TGCGCCAGCAGCTTGAGTTACGTAGATACGCAGTATTTT.

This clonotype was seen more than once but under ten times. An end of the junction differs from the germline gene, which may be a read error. CDR3 sequence (DNA): TGTGCCAGCAGCTTGATTCCGACTAGCACGGATTTT. This codes for CASSLIPTSTDF. The V call is TRBV5-6, the J call TRBJ2-3; 7 bases are shared with TRBD2. The CDR3 has 12 residues. CDR1 is SGHDT and CDR2 is YYEEEE in the germline V gene.